These T cell receptor beta chains were read from a single sample in a study of cytomegalovirus exposure and HLA in healthy donors. The assay was immunoSEQ multiplex PCR, and TCRdb's table has in-frame clones only and misses some. Among more than 85,000 clones listed, approximately 63% were seen once. The sample taken for sequencing was PBMCs. These receptors all stem from a woman in her thirties in good health and CMV-seronegative. The CDR3 runs from the conserved cysteine through the conserved F or W. The D gene is left open where the match is weak. Some rows have no size entry. The others give once, few or many, or a class for an expanded clone.

abundance: NA; v_gene: TRBV6-6; j_gene: TRBJ2-5; d_gene: NA; CDR3nt: TGTGCCAGCAGTTTTCGGGACTCCCGAGGGGAGACCCAGTACTTC; CDR3aa: CASSFRDSRGETQYF
abundance: NA; v_gene: TRBV7-8; j_gene: TRBJ1-5; d_gene: NA; CDR3nt: TGTGCCAGCAGCGGCTCTACAGGGAGAGGCAATCAGCCCCAGCATTTT; CDR3aa: CASSGSTGRGNQPQHF
abundance: NA; v_gene: TRBV30; j_gene: TRBJ2-7; d_gene: NA; CDR3nt: TGTGCCTGGAGTATAACCTACGAGCAGTACTTC; CDR3aa: CAWSITYEQYF
abundance: NA; v_gene: TRBV9; j_gene: TRBJ2-7; d_gene: TRBD2; CDR3nt: TGTGCCAGCAGCCCCCTAGCGGGAGCGAACTACGAGCAGTACTTC; CDR3aa: CASSPLAGANYEQYF
abundance: NA; v_gene: TRBV2; j_gene: TRBJ2-1; d_gene: NA; CDR3nt: TGTGCCAGCTCGCGACTAGTTTACAATGAGCAGTTCTTC; CDR3aa: CASSRLVYNEQFF
abundance: NA; v_gene: TRBV19; j_gene: TRBJ1-4; d_gene: TRBD1; CDR3nt: TGTGCCAGTAGTCACAGGGGCACTAATGAAAAACTGTTTTTT; CDR3aa: CASSHRGTNEKLFF
abundance: few; v_gene: TRBV29-1; j_gene: TRBJ1-2; d_gene: NA; CDR3nt: TGCAGCGTTGAAGTCTGGGAGGGTGGGGGCTACACCTTC; CDR3aa: CSVEVWEGGGYTF
abundance: NA; v_gene: TRBV18; j_gene: TRBJ2-1; d_gene: NA; CDR3nt: TGTGCCAGCTCACCACCGGTAGCAGGGTATGAGCAGTTCTTC; CDR3aa: CASSPPVAGYEQFF
abundance: few; v_gene: TRBV4-1; j_gene: TRBJ2-3; d_gene: TRBD2; CDR3nt: TGCGCCAGCAGACTCCTCCCACTAGCGGGTGCCACAGATACGCAGTATTTT; CDR3aa: CASRLLPLAGATDTQYF
abundance: NA; v_gene: TRBV2; j_gene: TRBJ1-4; d_gene: TRBD1; CDR3nt: TGTGCCAGCAGCCAACGACAGGGTGATGAAAAACTGTTTTTT; CDR3aa: CASSQRQGDEKLFF
abundance: NA; v_gene: TRBV11-2; j_gene: TRBJ1-5; d_gene: NA; CDR3nt: TGTGCCAGCAGCTTGGATTACGAGAGTGGCTCGAGGGCCCAGCATTTT; CDR3aa: CASSLDYESGSRAQHF
abundance: NA; v_gene: TRBV5-4; j_gene: TRBJ1-1; d_gene: TRBD1; CDR3nt: TGTGCCAGCAGCTTTGCCGGGACAGCCTCGAACACTGAAGCTTTCTTT; CDR3aa: CASSFAGTASNTEAFF
abundance: NA; v_gene: TRBV19; j_gene: TRBJ2-2; d_gene: NA; CDR3nt: TGTGCCAGTAGTATAGACCTGTTGGGAGGCGGCAGGGAGCTGTTTTTT; CDR3aa: CASSIDLLGGGRELFF
abundance: NA; v_gene: TRBV5-4; j_gene: TRBJ2-4; d_gene: TRBD1; CDR3nt: TGTGCCAGCAGCCTGAGGACAGGGGGAGTAGACATTCAGTACTTC; CDR3aa: CASSLRTGGVDIQYF
abundance: NA; v_gene: TRBV7-6; j_gene: TRBJ2-1; d_gene: TRBD1; CDR3nt: TGTGCCAGCAGCAGCAGACAGGGGTCTAAATACAATGAGCAGTTCTTC; CDR3aa: CASSSRQGSKYNEQFF
abundance: once; v_gene: TRBV27; j_gene: TRBJ2-3; d_gene: NA; CDR3nt: TGTGCCAGCACCTCCACAGGTGCGCAGTATTTT; CDR3aa: CASTSTGAQYF
abundance: NA; v_gene: TRBV7-2; j_gene: TRBJ2-7; d_gene: TRBD1; CDR3nt: TGTGCCAGCACCACGACAGGGCCCTACGAGCAGTACTTC; CDR3aa: CASTTTGPYEQYF
abundance: NA; v_gene: TRBV12-5; j_gene: TRBJ2-3; d_gene: NA; CDR3nt: TGTGCTAGTGGACTTCACACAGATACGCAGTATTTT; CDR3aa: CASGLHTDTQYF
abundance: NA; v_gene: TRBV13; j_gene: TRBJ2-7; d_gene: TRBD1; CDR3nt: TGTGCCAGCAGCGGGACAGGTTACGAGCAGTACTTC; CDR3aa: CASSGTGYEQYF
abundance: NA; v_gene: TRBV10-1; j_gene: TRBJ2-7; d_gene: NA; CDR3nt: TGCGCCAGCAGCCTGGACATCGACTACGAGCAGTACTTC; CDR3aa: CASSLDIDYEQYF
abundance: NA; v_gene: TRBV6-6; j_gene: TRBJ1-5; d_gene: NA; CDR3nt: TGTGCCAGCAGGAGGACAGTTATAAGCAATCAGCCCCAGCATTTT; CDR3aa: CASRRTVISNQPQHF
abundance: NA; v_gene: TRBV25-1; j_gene: TRBJ2-3; d_gene: NA; CDR3nt: TGTGCCAGCAGTGAATATAATCCGAGTAGCACAGATACGCAGTATTTT; CDR3aa: CASSEYNPSSTDTQYF
abundance: NA; v_gene: TRBV9; j_gene: TRBJ2-3; d_gene: NA; CDR3nt: TGTGCCAGCAGCGTATCTGTGGGGGGAGATACGCAGTATTTT; CDR3aa: CASSVSVGGDTQYF
abundance: NA; v_gene: TRBV11-3; j_gene: TRBJ2-3; d_gene: TRBD2; CDR3nt: TGTGCCAGCAGCTTGGGACTAGCGGGGGGAGAAGATACGCAGTATTTT; CDR3aa: CASSLGLAGGEDTQYF
abundance: NA; v_gene: TRBV10-1; j_gene: TRBJ2-1; d_gene: NA; CDR3nt: TGCGCCAGCAGCAAGGGGGGGTACAATGAGCAGTTCTTC; CDR3aa: CASSKGGYNEQFF
abundance: NA; v_gene: TRBV4-3; j_gene: TRBJ2-2; d_gene: TRBD2; CDR3nt: TGCGCCAGCAGCCAAGATTGGCGGGGGTCCGGGGAGCTGTTTTTT; CDR3aa: CASSQDWRGSGELFF
abundance: few; v_gene: TRBV28; j_gene: TRBJ2-3; d_gene: NA; CDR3nt: TGTGCCAGCAGTTTATTAAACACAGATACGCAGTATTTT; CDR3aa: CASSLLNTDTQYF
abundance: NA; v_gene: TRBV5-1; j_gene: TRBJ2-5; d_gene: TRBD2; CDR3nt: TGCGCCAGCAGCTTGATAGCGGGGGGCCAAGAGACCCAGTACTTC; CDR3aa: CASSLIAGGQETQYF
abundance: few; v_gene: TRBV10-3; j_gene: TRBJ1-1; d_gene: TRBD1; CDR3nt: TGTGCCACCACGGGACAGCGGAACACTGAAGCTTTCTTT; CDR3aa: CATTGQRNTEAFF